The rows below give T cell receptor beta chains drawn from one sample of a study of T cell changes during pregnancy in multiple sclerosis. Assay used: immunoSEQ multiplex PCR; TCRdb lists only in-frame clones, some missing. This sample has 60,000 to 90,000 clones, with over 75% found just once. This sample comprised peripheral blood, obtained before pregnancy. The receptors stem from a female donor with multiple sclerosis, enrolled in a pregnancy study. Both conserved end residues are part of each CDR3. A D gene is named only where the DNA matches it firmly. Only part of the rows carry a size: once, few, many, or a class if the clone is expanded.

j_call: TRBJ1-3
cdr3_length: 15
v_call: TRBV4-3
d_call: TRBD1
clone_size: .
cdr3_aa: CASSQGVRGQDTIYF
cdr3_nt: TGCGCCAGCAGCCAAGGGGTGAGGGGGCAAGACACCATATATTTT

j_call: TRBJ2-1
cdr3_length: 14
v_call: TRBV30
d_call: TRBD2
clone_size: .
cdr3_aa: CAWSVLGGADEQFF
cdr3_nt: TGTGCCTGGAGTGTACTCGGGGGGGCCGATGAGCAGTTCTTC

j_call: TRBJ2-2
cdr3_length: 16
v_call: TRBV5-4
d_call: TRBD1
clone_size: once
cdr3_aa: CASSFGQGKYAGELFF
cdr3_nt: TGTGCCAGCAGCTTCGGACAGGGGAAATACGCCGGGGAGCTGTTTTTT

j_call: TRBJ2-7
cdr3_length: 14
v_call: TRBV7-6
d_call: TRBD1
clone_size: .
cdr3_aa: CASSRGQGGYEQYF
cdr3_nt: TGTGCCAGCAGCCGAGGACAGGGTGGCTACGAGCAGTACTTC

j_call: TRBJ2-1
cdr3_length: 13
v_call: TRBV27
d_call: .
clone_size: .
cdr3_aa: CASSPLRGKEQFF
cdr3_nt: TGTGCCAGCAGCCCTCTGAGGGGGAAGGAGCAGTTCTTC